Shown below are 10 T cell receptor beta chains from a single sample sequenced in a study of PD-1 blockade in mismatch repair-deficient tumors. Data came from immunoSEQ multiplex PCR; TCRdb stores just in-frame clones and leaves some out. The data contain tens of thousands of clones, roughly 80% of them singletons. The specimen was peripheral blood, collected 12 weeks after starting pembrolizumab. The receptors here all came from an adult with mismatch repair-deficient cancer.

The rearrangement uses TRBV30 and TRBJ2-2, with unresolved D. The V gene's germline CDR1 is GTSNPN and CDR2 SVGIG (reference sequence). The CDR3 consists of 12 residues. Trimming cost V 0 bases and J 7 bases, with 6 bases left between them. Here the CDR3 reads CAWSVFGGELFF. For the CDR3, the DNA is TGTGCCTGGAGTGTATTTGGCGGGGAGCTGTTTTTT.

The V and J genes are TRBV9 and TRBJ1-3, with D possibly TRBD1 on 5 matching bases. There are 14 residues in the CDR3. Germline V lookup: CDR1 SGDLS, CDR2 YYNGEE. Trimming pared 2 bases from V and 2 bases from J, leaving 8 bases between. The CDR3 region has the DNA TGTGCCAGCAGCGTGGGGGGTCCTGGAAACACCATATATTTT. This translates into CASSVGGPGNTIYF.

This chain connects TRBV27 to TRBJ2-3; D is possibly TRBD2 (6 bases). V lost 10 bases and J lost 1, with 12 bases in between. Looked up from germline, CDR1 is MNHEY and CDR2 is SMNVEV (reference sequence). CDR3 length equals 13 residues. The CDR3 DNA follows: TGTGCCACCGCAACGGGGGGCACAGATACGCAGTATTTT. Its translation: CATATGGTDTQYF.

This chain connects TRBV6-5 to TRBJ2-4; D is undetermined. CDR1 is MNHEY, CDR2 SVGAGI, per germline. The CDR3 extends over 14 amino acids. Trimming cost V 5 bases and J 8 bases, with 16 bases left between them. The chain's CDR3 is CASSGFRTEDIQYF. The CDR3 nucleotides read TGTGCCAGCAGTGGGTTTAGAACTGAGGACATTCAGTACTTC.

Here the CDR3 reads CASSWDRALGSSGNTIYF. In DNA, the CDR3 is TGTGCCAGCAGTTGGGACAGGGCGTTGGGATCTTCTGGAAACACCATATATTTT. The chain is built from TRBV2 and TRBJ1-3, with 9 bases lining up with TRBD1. Germline lookup yields CDR1 SNHLY and CDR2 FYNNEI. The CDR3 length is 18 residues. V lost 5 bases and J lost 1; bases outside the gene matches: 12. Based on the CDR3 plus reference TRBV2 and TRBJ1-3, the full variable domain is EPEVTQTPSHQVTQMGQEVILRCVPISNHLYFYWYRQILGQKVEFLVSFYNNEISEKSEIFDDQFSVERPDGSNFTLKIRSTKLEDSAMYFCASSWDRALGSSGNTIYFGEGSWLTVV.

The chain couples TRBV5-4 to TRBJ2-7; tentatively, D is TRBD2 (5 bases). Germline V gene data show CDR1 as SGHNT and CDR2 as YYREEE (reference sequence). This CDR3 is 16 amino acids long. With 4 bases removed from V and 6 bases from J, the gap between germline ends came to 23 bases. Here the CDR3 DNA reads TGTGCCAGCAGCGATGGGGTCCGGGGAGTCTCGGGCGAGCAGTACTTC. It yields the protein CASSDGVRGVSGEQYF.

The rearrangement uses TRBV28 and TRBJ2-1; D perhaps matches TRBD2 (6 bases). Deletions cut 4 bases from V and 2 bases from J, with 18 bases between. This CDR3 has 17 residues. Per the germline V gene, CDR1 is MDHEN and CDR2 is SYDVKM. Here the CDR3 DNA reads TGTGCCAGCAGTTCAGCCGGGAGTCGGGCGGCCTACAATGAGCAGTTCTTC. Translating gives CASSSAGSRAAYNEQFF. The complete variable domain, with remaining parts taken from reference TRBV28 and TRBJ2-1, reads DVKVTQSSRYLVKRTGEKVFLECVQDMDHENMFWYRQDPGLGLRLIYFSYDVKMKEKGDIPEGYSVSREKKERFSLILESASTNQTSMYLCASSSAGSRAAYNEQFFGPGTRLTVL.

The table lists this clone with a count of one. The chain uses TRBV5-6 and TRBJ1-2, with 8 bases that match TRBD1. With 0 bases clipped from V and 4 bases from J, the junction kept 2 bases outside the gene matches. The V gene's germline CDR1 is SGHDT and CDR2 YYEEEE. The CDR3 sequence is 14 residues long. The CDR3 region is CASSLGTGIYGYTF. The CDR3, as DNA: TGTGCCAGCAGCTTGGGGACAGGGATCTATGGCTACACCTTC.

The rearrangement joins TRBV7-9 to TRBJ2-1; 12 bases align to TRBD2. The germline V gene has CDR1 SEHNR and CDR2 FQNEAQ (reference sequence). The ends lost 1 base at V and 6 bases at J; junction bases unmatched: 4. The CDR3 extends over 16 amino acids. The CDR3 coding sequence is TGTGCCAGCAGCTTAGGACTAGCGGGAGCCCCCAATGAGCAGTTCTTC. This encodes CASSLGLAGAPNEQFF. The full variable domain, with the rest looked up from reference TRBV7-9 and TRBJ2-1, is DTGVSQNPRHKITKRGQNVTFRCDPISEHNRLYWYRQTLGQGPEFLTYFQNEAQLEKSRLLSDRFSAERPKGSFSTLEIQRTEQGDSAMYLCASSLGLAGAPNEQFFGPGTRLTVL.

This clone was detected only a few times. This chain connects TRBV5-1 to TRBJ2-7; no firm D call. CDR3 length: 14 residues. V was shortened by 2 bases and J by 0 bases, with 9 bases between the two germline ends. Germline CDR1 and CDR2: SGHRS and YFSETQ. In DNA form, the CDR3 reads TGCGCCAGCAGCTTCACATGGAGCTCCTACGAGCAGTACTTC. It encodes CASSFTWSSYEQYF. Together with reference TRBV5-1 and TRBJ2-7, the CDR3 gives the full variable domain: KAGVTQTPRYLIKTRGQQVTLSCSPISGHRSVSWYQQTPGQGLQFLFEYFSETQRNKGNFPGRFSGRQFSNSRSEMNVSTLELGDSALYLCASSFTWSSYEQYFGPGTRLTVT.